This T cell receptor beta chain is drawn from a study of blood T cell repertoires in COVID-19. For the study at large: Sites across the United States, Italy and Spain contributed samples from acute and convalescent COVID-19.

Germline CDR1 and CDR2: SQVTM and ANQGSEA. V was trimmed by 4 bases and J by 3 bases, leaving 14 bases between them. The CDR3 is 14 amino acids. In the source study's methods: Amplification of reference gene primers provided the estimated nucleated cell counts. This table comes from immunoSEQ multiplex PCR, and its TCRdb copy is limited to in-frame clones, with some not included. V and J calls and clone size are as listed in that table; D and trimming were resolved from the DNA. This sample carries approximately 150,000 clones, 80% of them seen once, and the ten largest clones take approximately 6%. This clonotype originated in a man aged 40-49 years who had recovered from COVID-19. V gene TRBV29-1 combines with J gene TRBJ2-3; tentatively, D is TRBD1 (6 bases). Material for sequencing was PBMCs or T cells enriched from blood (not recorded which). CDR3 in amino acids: CSVGYRVMTDTQYF. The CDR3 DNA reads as TGCAGCGTTGGATACAGGGTAATGACAGATACGCAGTATTTT.